This T cell receptor (beta chain) appears in the sequencing data of a study of blood T cell repertoires in COVID-19. Study at large: COVID-19 samples from acute and convalescent phases originated in the United States, Italy and Spain. From T cells, B-cell-depleted T cells, or PBMCs came the material, which was cDNA or gDNA.

The germline V gene has CDR1 LNHDA and CDR2 SQIVND (reference sequence). The length of the CDR3 is 14 residues. Deletions cut 7 bases from V and 1 base from J, with 13 bases between. Original analysis: Using reference gene primer amplification, nucleated cell counts were estimated. Here immunoSEQ multiplex PCR was the method, and the copy in TCRdb shows in-frame clones only, minus some. V, J and clone size were drawn from that table, and D and trimming were deduced from the DNA. The data hold tens of thousands of clones, with nearly 90% observed a single time. The chain is built from TRBV19 and TRBJ1-2; possibly TRBD1 for D (6 bases). The receptor's source is a man aged 55 to 70 with acute or convalescent COVID-19. Specimen: peripheral blood. CDR3 sequence: CASTRDKVNYGYTF. CDR3 coding DNA: TGTGCCAGTACCCGGGACAAAGTTAACTATGGCTACACCTTC.